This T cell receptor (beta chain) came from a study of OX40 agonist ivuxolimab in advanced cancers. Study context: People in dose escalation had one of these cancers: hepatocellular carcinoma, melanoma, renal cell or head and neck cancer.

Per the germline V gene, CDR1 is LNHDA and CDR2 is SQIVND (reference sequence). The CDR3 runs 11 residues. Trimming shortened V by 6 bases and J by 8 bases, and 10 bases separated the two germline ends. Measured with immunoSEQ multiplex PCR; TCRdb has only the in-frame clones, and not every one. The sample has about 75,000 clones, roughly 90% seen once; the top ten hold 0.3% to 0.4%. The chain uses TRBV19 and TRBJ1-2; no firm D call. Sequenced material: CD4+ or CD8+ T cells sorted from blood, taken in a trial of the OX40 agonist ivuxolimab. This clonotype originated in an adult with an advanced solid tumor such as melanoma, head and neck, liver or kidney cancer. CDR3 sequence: CASREGSGYTF. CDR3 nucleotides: TGTGCCAGTAGGGAGGGCAGCGGCTACACCTTC.